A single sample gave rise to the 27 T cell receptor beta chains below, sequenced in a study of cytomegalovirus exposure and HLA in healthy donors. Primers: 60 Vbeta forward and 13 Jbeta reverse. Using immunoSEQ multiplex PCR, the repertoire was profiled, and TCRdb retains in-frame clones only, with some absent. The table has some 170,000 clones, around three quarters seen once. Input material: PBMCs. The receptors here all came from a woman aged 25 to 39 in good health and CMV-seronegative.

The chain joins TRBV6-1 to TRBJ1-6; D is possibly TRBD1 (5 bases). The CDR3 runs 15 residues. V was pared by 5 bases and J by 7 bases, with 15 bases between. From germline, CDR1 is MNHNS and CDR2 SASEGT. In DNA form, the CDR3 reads TGTGCCAGCAGTCTAGAGGCGGGGGGGAATTCACCCCTCCACTTT. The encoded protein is CASSLEAGGNSPLHF.

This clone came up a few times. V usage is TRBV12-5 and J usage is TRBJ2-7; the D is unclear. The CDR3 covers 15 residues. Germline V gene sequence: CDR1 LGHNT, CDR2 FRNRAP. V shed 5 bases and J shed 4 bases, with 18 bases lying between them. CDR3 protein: CASGHRVIFSYEQYF. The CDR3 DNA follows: TGTGCTAGTGGTCACCGGGTCATCTTCTCTTACGAGCAGTACTTC.

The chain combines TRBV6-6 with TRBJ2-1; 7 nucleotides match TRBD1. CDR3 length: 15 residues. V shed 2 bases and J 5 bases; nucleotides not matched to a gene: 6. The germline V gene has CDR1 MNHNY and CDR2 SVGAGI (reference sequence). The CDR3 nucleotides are TGTGCCAGCAGTTACACAGGGGACCCAAACAATGAGCAGTTCTTC. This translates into CASSYTGDPNNEQFF.

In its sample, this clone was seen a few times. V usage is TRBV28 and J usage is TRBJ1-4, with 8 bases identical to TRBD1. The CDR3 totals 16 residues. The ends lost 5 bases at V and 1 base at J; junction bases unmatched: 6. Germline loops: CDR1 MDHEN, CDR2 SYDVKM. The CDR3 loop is CASSVTGVVTNEKLFF. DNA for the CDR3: TGTGCCAGCAGTGTGACAGGGGTGGTAACTAATGAAAAACTGTTTTTT.

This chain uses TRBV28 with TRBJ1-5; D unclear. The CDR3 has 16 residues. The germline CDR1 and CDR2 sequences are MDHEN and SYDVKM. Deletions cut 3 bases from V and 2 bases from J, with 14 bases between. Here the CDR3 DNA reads TGTGCCAGCAGTTTGTTCGGAGGGTCGGGCAATCAGCCCCAGCATTTT. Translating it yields CASSLFGGSGNQPQHF.

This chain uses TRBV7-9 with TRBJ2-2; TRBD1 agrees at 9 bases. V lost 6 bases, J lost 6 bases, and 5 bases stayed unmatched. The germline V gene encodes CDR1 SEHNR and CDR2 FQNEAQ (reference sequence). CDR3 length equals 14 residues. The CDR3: CASSSDRGAGELFF. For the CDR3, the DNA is TGTGCCAGCAGTTCGGACAGGGGCGCCGGGGAGCTGTTTTTT.

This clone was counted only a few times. The CDR3 region has the DNA TGTGCCAGCAGCTTGTCCCCGGAGGCTGAAGCTTTCTTT. Its translation: CASSLSPEAEAFF. The rearrangement uses TRBV5-4 and TRBJ1-1; D not resolved. From germline, CDR1 is SGHNT and CDR2 YYREEE (reference sequence). Between the trimmed V and J ends, which lost 1 base and 6 bases, there was a span of 10 bases. This CDR3 comprises 13 residues. Using reference TRBV5-4 and TRBJ1-1 for the parts outside the CDR3, the full variable domain is ETGVTQSPTHLIKTRGQQVTLRCSSQSGHNTVSWYQQALGQGPQFIFQYYREEENGRGNFPPRFSGLQFPNYSSELNVNALELDDSALYLCASSLSPEAEAFFGQGTRLTVV.

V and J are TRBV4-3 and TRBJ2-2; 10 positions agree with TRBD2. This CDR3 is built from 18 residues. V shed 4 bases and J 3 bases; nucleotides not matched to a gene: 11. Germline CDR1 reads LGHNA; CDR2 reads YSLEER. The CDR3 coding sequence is TGCGCCAGCAGCCCCCAGGGAAGCGGGAGGGCCGACACCGGGGAGCTGTTTTTT. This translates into CASSPQGSGRADTGELFF.

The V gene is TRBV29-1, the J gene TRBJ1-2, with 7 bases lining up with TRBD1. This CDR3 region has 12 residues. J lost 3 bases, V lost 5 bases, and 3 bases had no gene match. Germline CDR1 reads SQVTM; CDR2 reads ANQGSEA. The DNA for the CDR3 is TGCAGCGTTTACGGACAGGACTATGGCTACACCTTC. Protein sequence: CSVYGQDYGYTF. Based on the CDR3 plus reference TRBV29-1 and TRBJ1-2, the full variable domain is SAVISQKPSRDICQRGTSLTIQCQVDSQVTMMFWYRQQPGQSLTLIATANQGSEATYESGFVIDKFPISRPNLTFSTLTVSNMSPEDSSIYLCSVYGQDYGYTFGSGTRLTVV.

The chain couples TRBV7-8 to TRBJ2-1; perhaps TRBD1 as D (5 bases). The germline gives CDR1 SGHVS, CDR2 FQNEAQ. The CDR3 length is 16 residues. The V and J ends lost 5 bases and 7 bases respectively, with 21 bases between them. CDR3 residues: CASSPSTGPIGNEQFF. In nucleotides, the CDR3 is TGTGCCAGCAGCCCTTCTACAGGTCCTATCGGGAATGAGCAGTTCTTC.

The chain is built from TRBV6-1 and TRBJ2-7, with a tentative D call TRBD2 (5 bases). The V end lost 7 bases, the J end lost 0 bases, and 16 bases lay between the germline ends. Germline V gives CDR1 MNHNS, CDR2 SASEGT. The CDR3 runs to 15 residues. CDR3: CASTVPTGSSYEQYF. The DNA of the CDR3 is TGTGCCAGCACTGTCCCAACGGGAAGCTCCTACGAGCAGTACTTC.

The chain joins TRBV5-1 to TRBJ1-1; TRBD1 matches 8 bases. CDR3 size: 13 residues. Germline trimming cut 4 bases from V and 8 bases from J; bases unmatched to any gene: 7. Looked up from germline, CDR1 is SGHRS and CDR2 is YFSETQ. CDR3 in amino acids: CASSEPGQEEAFF. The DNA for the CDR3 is TGCGCCAGCAGCGAACCGGGACAGGAAGAAGCTTTCTTT.

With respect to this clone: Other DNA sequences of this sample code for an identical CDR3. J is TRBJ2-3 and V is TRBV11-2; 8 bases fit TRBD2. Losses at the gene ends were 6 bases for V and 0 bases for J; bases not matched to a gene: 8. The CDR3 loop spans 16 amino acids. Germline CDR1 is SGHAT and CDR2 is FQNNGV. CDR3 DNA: TGTGCCAGCAGTCCCTTGGGCGGGAGGAGCACAGATACGCAGTATTTT. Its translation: CASSPLGGRSTDTQYF.

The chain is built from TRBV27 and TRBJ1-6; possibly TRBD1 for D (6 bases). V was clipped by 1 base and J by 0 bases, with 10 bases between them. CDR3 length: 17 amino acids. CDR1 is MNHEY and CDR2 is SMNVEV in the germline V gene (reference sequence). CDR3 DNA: TGTGCCAGCAGTTTATATCTCAGGGGCTCCTATAATTCACCCCTCCACTTT. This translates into CASSLYLRGSYNSPLHF.

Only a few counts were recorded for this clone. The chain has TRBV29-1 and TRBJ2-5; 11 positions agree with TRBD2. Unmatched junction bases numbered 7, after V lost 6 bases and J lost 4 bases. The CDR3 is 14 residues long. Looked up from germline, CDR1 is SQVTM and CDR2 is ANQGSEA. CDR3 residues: CSVALTSGIETQYF. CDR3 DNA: TGCAGCGTCGCCCTGACTAGCGGGATAGAGACCCAGTACTTC.

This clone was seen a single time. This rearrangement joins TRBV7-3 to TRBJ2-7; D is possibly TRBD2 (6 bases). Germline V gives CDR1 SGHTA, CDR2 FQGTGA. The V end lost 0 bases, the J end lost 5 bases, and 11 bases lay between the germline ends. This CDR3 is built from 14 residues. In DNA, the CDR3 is TGTGCCAGCAGCTTAACTGGGGGGTTACACGAGCAGTACTTC. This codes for CASSLTGGLHEQYF.

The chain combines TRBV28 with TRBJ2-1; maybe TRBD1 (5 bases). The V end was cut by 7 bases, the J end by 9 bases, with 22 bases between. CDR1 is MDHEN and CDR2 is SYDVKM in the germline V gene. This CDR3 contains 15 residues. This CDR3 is CASTLPQGWWVEQFF. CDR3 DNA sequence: TGTGCCAGCACCCTCCCCCAGGGATGGTGGGTTGAGCAGTTCTTC.

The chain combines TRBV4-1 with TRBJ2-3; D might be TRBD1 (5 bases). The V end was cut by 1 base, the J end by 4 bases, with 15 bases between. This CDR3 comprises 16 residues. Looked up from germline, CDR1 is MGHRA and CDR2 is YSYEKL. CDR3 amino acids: CASSQGSGLFADTQYF. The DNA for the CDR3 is TGCGCCAGCAGCCAAGGGTCAGGGTTGTTTGCAGATACGCAGTATTTT.

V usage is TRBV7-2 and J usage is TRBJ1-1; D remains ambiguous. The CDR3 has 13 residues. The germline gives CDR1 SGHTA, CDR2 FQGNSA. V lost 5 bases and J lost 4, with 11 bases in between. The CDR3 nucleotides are TGTGCCAGCAGCCCCCCGGGTGGCACTGAAGCTTTCTTT. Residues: CASSPPGGTEAFF. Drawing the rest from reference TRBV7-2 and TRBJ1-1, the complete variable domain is GAGVSQSPSNKVTEKGKDVELRCDPISGHTALYWYRQSLGQGLEFLIYFQGNSAPDKSGLPSDRFSAERTGGSVSTLTIQRTQQEDSAVYLCASSPPGGTEAFFGQGTRLTVV.

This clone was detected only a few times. CDR3 loop: CASSQNEVEAFF. CDR3 nucleotides: TGCGCCAGCAGCCAAAACGAGGTAGAAGCTTTCTTT. The rearrangement links TRBV4-1 to TRBJ1-1; D remains ambiguous. Trimming left V 2 bases short and J 8 bases short, with 9 bases between. The CDR3 runs to 12 residues. Looked up from germline, CDR1 is MGHRA and CDR2 is YSYEKL.

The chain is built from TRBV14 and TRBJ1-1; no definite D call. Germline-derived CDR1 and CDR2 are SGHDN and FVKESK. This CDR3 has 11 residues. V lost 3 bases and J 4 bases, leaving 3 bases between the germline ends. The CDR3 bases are TGTGCCAGCAGCCACAGCACTGAAGCTTTCTTT. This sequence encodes CASSHSTEAFF.

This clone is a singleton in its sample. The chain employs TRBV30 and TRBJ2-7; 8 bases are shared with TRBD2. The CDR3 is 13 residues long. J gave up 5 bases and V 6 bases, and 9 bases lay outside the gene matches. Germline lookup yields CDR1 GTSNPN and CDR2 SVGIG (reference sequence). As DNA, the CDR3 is TGTGCCTGTCGACTAGCGAGCAGAGACGAGCAGTACTTC. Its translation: CACRLASRDEQYF. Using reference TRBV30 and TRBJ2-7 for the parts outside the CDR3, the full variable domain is SQTIHQWPATLVQPVGSPLSLECTVEGTSNPNLYWYRQAAGRGLQLLFYSVGIGQISSEVPQNLSASRPQDRQFILSSKKLLLSDSGFYLCACRLASRDEQYFGPGTRLTVT.

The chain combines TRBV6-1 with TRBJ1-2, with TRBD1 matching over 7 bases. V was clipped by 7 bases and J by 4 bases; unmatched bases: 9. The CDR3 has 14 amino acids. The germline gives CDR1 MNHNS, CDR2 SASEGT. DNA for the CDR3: TGTGCCAGCACCGGGACAGCGGTTTTCTATGGCTACACCTTC. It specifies CASTGTAVFYGYTF.

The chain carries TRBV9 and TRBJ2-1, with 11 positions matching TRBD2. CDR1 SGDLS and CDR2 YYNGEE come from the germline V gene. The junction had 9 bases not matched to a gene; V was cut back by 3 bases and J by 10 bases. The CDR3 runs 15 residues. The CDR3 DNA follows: TGTGCCAGCAGCGAACTTAGCGGGGGGGCGAGAGAGCAGTTCTTC. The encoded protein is CASSELSGGAREQFF. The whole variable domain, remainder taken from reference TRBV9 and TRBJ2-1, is DSGVTQTPKHLITATGQRVTLRCSPRSGDLSVYWYQQSLDQGLQFLIQYYNGEERAKGNILERFSAQQFPDLHSELNLSSLELGDSALYFCASSELSGGAREQFFGPGTRLTVL.

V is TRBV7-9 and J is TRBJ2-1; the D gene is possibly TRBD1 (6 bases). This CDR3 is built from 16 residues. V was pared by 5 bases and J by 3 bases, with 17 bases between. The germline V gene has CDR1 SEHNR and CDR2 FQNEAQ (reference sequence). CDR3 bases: TGTGCCAGCAGCGCCGTAGGGGACACCCACTACAATGAGCAGTTCTTC. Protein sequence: CASSAVGDTHYNEQFF.

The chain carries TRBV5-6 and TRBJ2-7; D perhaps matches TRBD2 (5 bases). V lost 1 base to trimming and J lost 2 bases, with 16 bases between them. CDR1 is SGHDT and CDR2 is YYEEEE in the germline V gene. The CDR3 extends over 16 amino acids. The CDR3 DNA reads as TGTGCCAGCAGCTTGTCCCCAGCGGTGATCCCCTACGAGCAGTACTTC. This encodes CASSLSPAVIPYEQYF. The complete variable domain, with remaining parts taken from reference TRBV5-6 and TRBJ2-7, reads DAGVTQSPTHLIKTRGQQVTLRCSPKSGHDTVSWYQQALGQGPQFIFQYYEEEERQRGNFPDRFSGHQFPNYSSELNVNALLLGDSALYLCASSLSPAVIPYEQYFGPGTRLTVT.

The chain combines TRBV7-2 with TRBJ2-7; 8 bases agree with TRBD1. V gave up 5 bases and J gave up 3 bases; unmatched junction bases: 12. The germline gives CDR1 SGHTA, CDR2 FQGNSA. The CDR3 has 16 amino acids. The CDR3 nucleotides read TGTGCCAGCAGCCTCCAGGGACAGGTTCTTTTCTACGAGCAGTACTTC. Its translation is CASSLQGQVLFYEQYF.